Sequencing of this T cell receptor beta chain was carried out in a study of neoadjuvant nivolumab and ipilimumab in lung cancer. Libraries were prepared by immunoSEQ multiplex PCR; TCRdb keeps only in-frame clonotypes and omits some of them. The sample has under 3,500 clones; 80% to 90% are singletons. The sequencing here drew on tumor tissue, taken after neoadjuvant nivolumab, alone or with ipilimumab, at or shortly before surgery. The TCR was taken from an adult with non-small cell lung cancer.

The CDR3: CAISREFSGSRNEQFF. Written as DNA, the CDR3 is TGTGCCATCAGTAGGGAGTTTAGCGGGAGTAGAAATGAGCAGTTCTTC. This sequence joins TRBV10-3 and TRBJ2-1, with 9 bases identical to TRBD2. Looked up from germline, CDR1 is ENHRY and CDR2 is SYGVKD. Trimming took 5 bases from V and 7 from J; bases not matched to a gene: 12. CDR3 size: 16 residues.